The 14 T cell receptor beta chains given below trace back to one sample, sequenced in a study of regulatory T cells in long-lasting Graves disease. Building of the TCR beta libraries involved iRepertoire HTBI primers and Arm-PCR of CDR3 regions. TCRdb reprocessed the multiplex PCR reads with MiXCR, giving one entry per CDR3 protein. The table shows roughly 220,000 distinct CDR3 sequences, with around 17% occurring only once. Time point defined: newly diagnosed GD, antithyroid drugs for less than 3 months. Researchers made the TCR library from RNA that was extracted from PBMCs. The source material was peripheral blood mononuclear cells (PBMCs), sampled at new diagnosis, from a patient treated with antithyroid drugs. The source is a female donor with Graves disease.

This clonotype occurred many times. The rearrangement uses TRBV7-9 and TRBJ1-2; D possibly corresponds to TRBD1 (6 bases). Trimming cost V 5 bases and J 2 bases, with 12 bases left between them. Looked up from germline, CDR1 is SEHNR and CDR2 is FQNEAQ (reference sequence). The CDR3 contains 14 residues. The CDR3 is CASSPRGGNYGYTF. The DNA for the CDR3 is TGTGCCAGCAGCCCCAGGGGTGGGAACTATGGCTACACCTTC. Using reference TRBV7-9 and TRBJ1-2 for the parts outside the CDR3, the full variable domain is DTGVSQNPRHKITKRGQNVTFRCDPISEHNRLYWYRQTLGQGPEFLTYFQNEAQLEKSRLLSDRFSAERPKGSFSTLEIQRTEQGDSAMYLCASSPRGGNYGYTFGSGTRLTVV.

This clonotype is a singleton in its sample. A far larger clone differs by one base, so this is likely a read error. The chain couples TRBV10-3 to TRBJ2-6, with D tentatively TRBD1 (6 bases). CDR1 and CDR2 from the germline V gene are ENHRY and SYGVKD. The CDR3 totals 15 residues. V was shortened by 5 bases and J by 1 base, with 9 bases between the two germline ends. CDR3 DNA: TGTGCCATCAGTCTGGGGGCATCTGGGGCCAACGTCCTGACTTTC. Amino acid sequence: CAISLGASGANVLTF.

This clonotype came up many times. V and J are TRBV7-9 and TRBJ2-1, with D possibly being TRBD1 (5 bases). V lost 4 bases and J 8 bases, leaving 21 bases between the germline ends. Germline V gives CDR1 SEHNR, CDR2 FQNEAQ (reference sequence). The CDR3 has 16 amino acids. The CDR3 reads CASSSDRLTQSDEQFF. Written as DNA, the CDR3 is TGTGCCAGCAGCTCAGACAGATTGACACAATCCGATGAGCAGTTCTTC.

In its sample, this clonotype was seen many times. The CDR3 DNA is TGTGCCAGTAGTATGGTGGGACTAGCGGGAGGCGGGCAAGAGACCCAGTACTTC. Translation gives CASSMVGLAGGGQETQYF. This chain links TRBV19 with TRBJ2-5, with 15 bases fitting TRBD2. This CDR3 contains 18 residues. Germline loops: CDR1 LNHDA, CDR2 SQIVND (reference sequence). The junction had 7 bases not matched to a gene; V was cut back by 3 bases and J by 2 bases. Full variable domain (rest looked up from reference TRBV19 and TRBJ2-5): DGGITQSPKYLFRKEGQNVTLSCEQNLNHDAMYWYRQDPGQGLRLIYYSQIVNDFQKGDIAEGYSVSREKKESFPLTVTSAQKNPTAFYLCASSMVGLAGGGQETQYFGPGTRLLVL.

This clonotype has more than one count but fewer than ten. V is TRBV4-1 and J is TRBJ1-1; no firm D call. This CDR3 region has 15 residues. Germline V lookup: CDR1 MGHRA, CDR2 YSYEKL. Trimming left V 4 bases short and J 1 base short, with 13 bases between. CDR3 bases: TGCGCCAGCAGCCTGCTCGCGACACAGAACACTGAAGCTTTCTTT. Translation: CASSLLATQNTEAFF.

The gene calls are TRBV2 and TRBJ1-6, with 9 bases aligning to TRBD1. Germline V lookup: CDR1 SNHLY, CDR2 FYNNEI. The CDR3 is made up of 15 amino acids. Trimming took 7 bases from V and 9 from J; bases not matched to a gene: 10. The CDR3 DNA is TGTGCCAGCACCTACCAGGGACAGGGAGTTTCACCCCTCCACTTT. Translation gives CASTYQGQGVSPLHF.

At least ten counts were recorded for this clonotype. The rearrangement joins TRBV20-1 to TRBJ1-1; 7 nucleotides align to TRBD1. Germline CDR1 is DFQATT and CDR2 is SNEGSKA (reference sequence). Trimming removed 1 base from V and 0 bases from J; junction bases left unmatched: 14. CDR3 length: 18 residues. The DNA of the CDR3 is TGCAGTGCTAGAGGAAGGAGGGCAGGGGGAGTCATGAACACTGAAGCTTTCTTT. It translates to CSARGRRAGGVMNTEAFF.

The rearrangement links TRBV7-9 to TRBJ1-2, with a possible D match to TRBD1 (5 bases). This CDR3 contains 15 residues. Germline CDR1 SEHNR, CDR2 FQNEAQ (reference sequence). The ends were cut back, 2 bases at V and 0 bases at J, with 10 bases in the middle. CDR3 sequence: CASSLRGSANYGYTF. CDR3 nucleotides: TGTGCCAGCAGCTTAAGGGGATCGGCTAACTATGGCTACACCTTC.

A few counts support this clonotype. A read error is the likely source, as a far larger clone sits one nucleotide away. This likely comes from a read error, as the CDR3 has no conserved phenylalanine or tryptophan at its end. The rearrangement uses TRBV18 and TRBJ2-5, with D possibly matching TRBD2 (5 bases). The assigned J gene may be wrong: the sequence end matches TRBJ2-1 better. CDR3 length: 14 residues. CDR1 KGHSH and CDR2 LQKENI come from the germline V gene. The CDR3 sequence: CASSPPSGLGEQFL. DNA of the CDR3: TGTGCCAGCTCACCACCCTCGGGGTTGGGCGAGCAGTTCCTC.

This clonotype is a singleton in its sample. The V and J genes are TRBV2 and TRBJ2-3; D remains ambiguous. Germline V gene lookup returns CDR1 SNHLY and CDR2 FYNNEI. Trimming removed 3 bases from V and 2 bases from J, with 12 bases in between. CDR3 length: 15 amino acids. CDR3: CASSEGSSTTDTQYF. The CDR3, as DNA: TGTGCCAGCAGTGAGGGCAGCAGTACCACAGATACGCAGTATTTT.

This clonotype was counted many times. The chain links TRBV2 to TRBJ1-1; 11 positions agree with TRBD1. J gave up 1 base and V 5 bases, and 9 bases lay outside the gene matches. From germline, CDR1 is SNHLY and CDR2 FYNNEI. This CDR3 is 17 amino acids long. CDR3 nucleotide sequence: TGTGCCAGCAGTACTCCGGGACAGGGGGTTACGAACACTGAAGCTTTCTTT. Amino acid sequence: CASSTPGQGVTNTEAFF.

Only a few counts were recorded for this clonotype. The chain uses TRBV5-5 and TRBJ2-1; no reliable D call. The CDR3 consists of 14 residues. The V and J ends lost 4 bases and 8 bases respectively, with 16 bases between them. Germline CDR1 reads SGHKS; CDR2 reads YYEKEE (reference sequence). As DNA, the CDR3 is TGTGCCAGCAGCACGCCCCCAAAGTTAGATGAGCAGTTCTTC. Its translation: CASSTPPKLDEQFF.

This clonotype was counted between two and nine times. CDR3 loop: CASRAGRNTEAFF. The DNA of the CDR3 is TGTGCCAGCAGAGCAGGGCGGAACACTGAAGCTTTCTTT. This chain joins TRBV6-1 and TRBJ1-1, with a possible D match to TRBD1 (5 bases). V was cut by 6 bases and J by 1 base, with 9 bases left in between. CDR3 size: 13 residues. Germline V lookup: CDR1 MNHNS, CDR2 SASEGT.

The table lists this clonotype with many counts. This chain links TRBV10-3 with TRBJ2-3; 9 nucleotides match TRBD2. The CDR3 loop spans 16 amino acids. Germline CDR1 reads ENHRY; CDR2 reads SYGVKD. With 3 bases clipped from V and 0 bases from J, the junction kept 4 bases outside the gene matches. The CDR3 loop is CAISEKAGGSTDTQYF. CDR3 nucleotides: TGTGCCATCAGTGAAAAGGCGGGAGGGAGCACAGATACGCAGTATTTT.